This T cell receptor (beta chain) appears in the sequencing data of a study of shared clonotypes between healthy human individuals. This CDR3 is built from 16 residues. The V gene's germline CDR1 is SGHAT and CDR2 FQNNGV. Clones were read by immunoSEQ multiplex PCR, and TCRdb kept only the in-frame ones, dropping some. The data contain more than 150,000 clones, around 93% of them singletons. The material sequenced was naive CD4+ T cells sorted from blood. Subset: CD45RA+ positively selected. This sequence was found in a woman aged 30 to 39 in good health. The chain recombines TRBV11-2 with TRBJ2-5; 10 bases agree with TRBD2. The J call may not be correct, given that the DNA end is closer to TRBJ2-7. CDR3 nucleotides: TGTGCCAGCAGCCCCGGACTAGCGGTGAGCTCCTACGAGCAGTACTTC. Protein product: CASSPGLAVSSYEQYF.